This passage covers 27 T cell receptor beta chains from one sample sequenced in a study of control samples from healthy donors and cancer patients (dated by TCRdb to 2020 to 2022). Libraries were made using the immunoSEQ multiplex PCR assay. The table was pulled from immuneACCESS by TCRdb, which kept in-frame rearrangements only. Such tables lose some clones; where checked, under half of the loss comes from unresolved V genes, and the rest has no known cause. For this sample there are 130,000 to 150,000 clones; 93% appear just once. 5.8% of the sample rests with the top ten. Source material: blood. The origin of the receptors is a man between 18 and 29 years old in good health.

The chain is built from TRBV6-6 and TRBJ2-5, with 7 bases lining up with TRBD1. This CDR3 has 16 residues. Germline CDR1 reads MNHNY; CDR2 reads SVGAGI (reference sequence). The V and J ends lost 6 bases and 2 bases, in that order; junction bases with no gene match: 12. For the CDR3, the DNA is TGTGCCAGCAGCCCCCTCCGGGACAGCAGACAAGAGACCCAGTACTTC. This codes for CASSPLRDSRQETQYF.

The DNA for the CDR3 is TGTGCCAGCAGCTTACTTGGACCGTACTACGAGCAGTACTTC. It is translated as CASSLLGPYYEQYF. The chain is built from TRBV5-6 and TRBJ2-7; D not certain. CDR1 and CDR2 (germline): SGHDT, YYEEEE. Trimming left V 2 bases short and J 3 bases short, with 12 bases between. The CDR3 totals 14 residues.

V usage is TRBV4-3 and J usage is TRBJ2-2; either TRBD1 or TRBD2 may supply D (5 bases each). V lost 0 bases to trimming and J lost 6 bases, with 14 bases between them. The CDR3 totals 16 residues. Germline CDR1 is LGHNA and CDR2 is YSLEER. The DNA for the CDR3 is TGCGCCAGCAGCCAAGAAGGGACCCTGGCCGCCGGGGAGCTGTTTTTT. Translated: CASSQEGTLAAGELFF.

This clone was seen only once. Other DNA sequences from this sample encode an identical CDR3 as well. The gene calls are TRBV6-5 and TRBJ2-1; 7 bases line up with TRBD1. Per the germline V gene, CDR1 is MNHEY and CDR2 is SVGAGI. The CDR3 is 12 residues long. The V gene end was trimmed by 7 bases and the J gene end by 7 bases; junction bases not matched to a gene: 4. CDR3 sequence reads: CASTDRVNEQFF. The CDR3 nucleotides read TGTGCCAGCACCGACAGGGTGAATGAGCAGTTCTTC.

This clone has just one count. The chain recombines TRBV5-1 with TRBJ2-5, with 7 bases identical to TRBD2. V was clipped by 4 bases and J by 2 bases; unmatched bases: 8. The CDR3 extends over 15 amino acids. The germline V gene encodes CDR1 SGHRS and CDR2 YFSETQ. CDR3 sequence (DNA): TGCGCCAGCAGCGCCCTAGCGGAGTCGCAAGAGACCCAGTACTTC. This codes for CASSALAESQETQYF.

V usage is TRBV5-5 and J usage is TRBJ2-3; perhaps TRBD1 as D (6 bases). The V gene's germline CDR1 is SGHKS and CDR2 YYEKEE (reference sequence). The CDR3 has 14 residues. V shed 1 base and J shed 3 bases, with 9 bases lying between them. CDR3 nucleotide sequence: TGTGCCAGCAGCTTGTACCAGGGGACAGATACGCAGTATTTT. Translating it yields CASSLYQGTDTQYF.

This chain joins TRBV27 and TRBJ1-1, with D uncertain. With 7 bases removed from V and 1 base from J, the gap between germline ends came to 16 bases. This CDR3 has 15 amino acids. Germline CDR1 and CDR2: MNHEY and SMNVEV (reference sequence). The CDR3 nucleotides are TGTGCCAGCAAGGTATGGGCGACCGCGAACACTGAAGCTTTCTTT. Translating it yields CASKVWATANTEAFF.

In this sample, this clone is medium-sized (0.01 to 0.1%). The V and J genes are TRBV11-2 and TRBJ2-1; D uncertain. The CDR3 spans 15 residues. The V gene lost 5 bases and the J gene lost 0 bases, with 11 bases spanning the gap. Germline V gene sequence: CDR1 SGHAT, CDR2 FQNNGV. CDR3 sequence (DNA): TGTGCCAGCAGCCCCCACGAGAGCTCCTACAATGAGCAGTTCTTC. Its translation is CASSPHESSYNEQFF.

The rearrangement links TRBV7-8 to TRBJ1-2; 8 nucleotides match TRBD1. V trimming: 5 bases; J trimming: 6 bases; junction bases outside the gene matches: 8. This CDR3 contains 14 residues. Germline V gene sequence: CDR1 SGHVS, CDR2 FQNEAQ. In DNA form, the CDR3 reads TGTGCCAGCAGCGCTGGACAGGGAAGGGATGGCTACACCTTC. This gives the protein CASSAGQGRDGYTF. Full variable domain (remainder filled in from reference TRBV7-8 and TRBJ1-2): GAGVSQSPRYKVAKRGQDVALRCDPISGHVSLFWYQQALGQGPEFLTYFQNEAQLDKSGLPSDRFFAERPEGSVSTLKIQRTQQEDSAVYLCASSAGQGRDGYTFGSGTRLTVV.

The DNA for the CDR3 is TGTGCCAGCAGACCCGGGAGTTCACCCCTCCACTTT. This gives the protein CASRPGSSPLHF. The chain carries TRBV6-5 and TRBJ1-6, with D uncertain. Germline values: CDR1 MNHEY, CDR2 SVGAGI. The CDR3 totals 12 residues. Trimming cost V 6 bases and J 9 bases, with 9 bases left between them.

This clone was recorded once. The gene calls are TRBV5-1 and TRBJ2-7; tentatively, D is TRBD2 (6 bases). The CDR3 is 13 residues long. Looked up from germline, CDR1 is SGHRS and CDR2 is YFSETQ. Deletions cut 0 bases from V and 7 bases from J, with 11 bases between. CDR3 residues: CASSLAGDREQYF. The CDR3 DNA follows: TGCGCCAGCAGCTTGGCGGGAGACCGGGAGCAGTACTTC.

CDR3 sequence: CASSPSLGGNTEAFF. CDR3 DNA: TGTGCCAGCAGCCCCAGCCTGGGGGGGAACACTGAAGCTTTCTTT. This rearrangement joins TRBV9 to TRBJ1-1, with D maybe TRBD1 (5 bases). CDR1 and CDR2 from the germline V gene are SGDLS and YYNGEE. V gave up 4 bases and J gave up 1 base, with 14 bases separating them. There are 15 residues in the CDR3.

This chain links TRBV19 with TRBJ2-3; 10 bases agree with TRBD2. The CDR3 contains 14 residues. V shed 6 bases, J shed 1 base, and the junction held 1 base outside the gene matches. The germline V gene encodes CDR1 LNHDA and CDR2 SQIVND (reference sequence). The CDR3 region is CASSGLAGTDTQYF. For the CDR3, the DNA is TGTGCCAGTAGCGGACTAGCGGGCACAGATACGCAGTATTTT.

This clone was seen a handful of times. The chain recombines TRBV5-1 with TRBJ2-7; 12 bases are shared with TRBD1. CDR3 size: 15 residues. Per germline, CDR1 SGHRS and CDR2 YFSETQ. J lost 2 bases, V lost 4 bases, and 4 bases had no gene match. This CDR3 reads CASSAGTGGTYEQYF. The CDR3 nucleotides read TGCGCCAGCAGCGCCGGGACAGGGGGCACCTACGAGCAGTACTTC. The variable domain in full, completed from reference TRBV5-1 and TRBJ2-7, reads KAGVTQTPRYLIKTRGQQVTLSCSPISGHRSVSWYQQTPGQGLQFLFEYFSETQRNKGNFPGRFSGRQFSNSRSEMNVSTLELGDSALYLCASSAGTGGTYEQYFGPGTRLTVT.

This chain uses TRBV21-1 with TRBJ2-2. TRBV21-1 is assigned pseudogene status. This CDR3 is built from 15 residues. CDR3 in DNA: TGTGCCAGCAGCAAAGTTCGGCCGAACACCGGGGAGCTGTTTTTT. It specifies CASSKVRPNTGELFF.

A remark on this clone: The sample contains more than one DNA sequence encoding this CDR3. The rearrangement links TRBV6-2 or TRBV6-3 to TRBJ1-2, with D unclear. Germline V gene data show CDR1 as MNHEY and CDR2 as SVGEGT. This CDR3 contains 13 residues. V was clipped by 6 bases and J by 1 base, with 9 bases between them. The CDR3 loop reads CASSHTLNYGYTF. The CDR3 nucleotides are TGTGCCAGCAGCCACACTCTTAACTATGGCTACACCTTC.

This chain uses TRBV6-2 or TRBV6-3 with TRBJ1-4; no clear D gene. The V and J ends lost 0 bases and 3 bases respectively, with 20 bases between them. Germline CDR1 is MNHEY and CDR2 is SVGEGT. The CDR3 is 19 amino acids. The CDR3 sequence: CASSYSTANPFAANEKLFF. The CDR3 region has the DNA TGTGCCAGCAGTTACTCGACGGCAAACCCCTTTGCAGCTAATGAAAAACTGTTTTTT.

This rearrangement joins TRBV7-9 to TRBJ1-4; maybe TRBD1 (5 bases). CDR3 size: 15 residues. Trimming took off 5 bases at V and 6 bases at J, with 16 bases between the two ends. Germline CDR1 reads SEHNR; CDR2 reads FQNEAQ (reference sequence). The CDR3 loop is CASSQMGLSDEKLFF. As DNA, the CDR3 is TGTGCCAGCAGCCAAATGGGGCTGTCGGATGAAAAACTGTTTTTT. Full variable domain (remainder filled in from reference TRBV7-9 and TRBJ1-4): DTGVSQNPRHKITKRGQNVTFRCDPISEHNRLYWYRQTLGQGPEFLTYFQNEAQLEKSRLLSDRFSAERPKGSFSTLEIQRTEQGDSAMYLCASSQMGLSDEKLFFGSGTQLSVL.

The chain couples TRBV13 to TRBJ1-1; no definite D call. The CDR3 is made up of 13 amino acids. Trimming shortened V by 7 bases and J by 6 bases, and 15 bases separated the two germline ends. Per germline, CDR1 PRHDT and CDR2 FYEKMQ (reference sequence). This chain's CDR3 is CASTTGPQAEAFF. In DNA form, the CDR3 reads TGTGCCAGCACCACCGGACCCCAGGCTGAAGCTTTCTTT.

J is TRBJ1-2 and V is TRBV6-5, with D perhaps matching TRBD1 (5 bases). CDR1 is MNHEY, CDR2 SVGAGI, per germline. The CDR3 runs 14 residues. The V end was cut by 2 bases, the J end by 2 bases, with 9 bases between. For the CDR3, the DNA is TGTGCCAGCAGTTACGGCGGGACGAACTATGGCTACACCTTC. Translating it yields CASSYGGTNYGYTF.

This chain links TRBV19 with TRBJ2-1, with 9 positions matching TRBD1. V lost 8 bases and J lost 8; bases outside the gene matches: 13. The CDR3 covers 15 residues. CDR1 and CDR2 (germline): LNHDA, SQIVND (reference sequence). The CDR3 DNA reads TGTGCCAGTTCTGTCCCGGGACAGGGCCGCGATGAGCAGTTCTTC. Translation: CASSVPGQGRDEQFF.

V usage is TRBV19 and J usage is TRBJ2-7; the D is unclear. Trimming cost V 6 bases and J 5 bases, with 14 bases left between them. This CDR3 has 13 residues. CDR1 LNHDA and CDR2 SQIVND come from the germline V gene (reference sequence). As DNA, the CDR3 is TGTGCCAGTAGAGGTCAAGGAGACAACGAGCAGTACTTC. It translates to CASRGQGDNEQYF.

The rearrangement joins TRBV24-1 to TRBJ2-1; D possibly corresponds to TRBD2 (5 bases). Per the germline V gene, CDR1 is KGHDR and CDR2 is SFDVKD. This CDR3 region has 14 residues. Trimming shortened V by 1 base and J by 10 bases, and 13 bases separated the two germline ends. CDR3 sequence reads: CATSDFGPGGEQFF. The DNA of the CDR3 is TGTGCCACCAGTGATTTCGGACCCGGCGGGGAGCAGTTCTTC.

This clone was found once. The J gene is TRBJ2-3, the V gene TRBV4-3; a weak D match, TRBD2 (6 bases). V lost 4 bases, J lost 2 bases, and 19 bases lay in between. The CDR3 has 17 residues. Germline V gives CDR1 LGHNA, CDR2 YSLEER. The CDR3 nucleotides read TGCGCCAGCAGCCCGTCTGGGACTCACCGTACCACAGATACGCAGTATTTT. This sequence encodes CASSPSGTHRTTDTQYF.

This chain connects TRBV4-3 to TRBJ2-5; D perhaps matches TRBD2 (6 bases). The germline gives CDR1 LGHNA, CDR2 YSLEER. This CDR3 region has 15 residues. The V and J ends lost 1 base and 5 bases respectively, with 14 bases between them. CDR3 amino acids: CASSQAAGRWETQYF. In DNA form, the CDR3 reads TGCGCCAGCAGCCAAGCCGCGGGAAGGTGGGAGACCCAGTACTTC.

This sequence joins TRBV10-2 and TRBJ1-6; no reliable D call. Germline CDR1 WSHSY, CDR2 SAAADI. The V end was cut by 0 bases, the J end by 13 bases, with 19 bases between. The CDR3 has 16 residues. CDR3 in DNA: TGCGCCAGCAGTGAGTCCCGGCCATCTTTTTTGGGGCCCCTCCACTTT. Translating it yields CASSESRPSFLGPLHF.

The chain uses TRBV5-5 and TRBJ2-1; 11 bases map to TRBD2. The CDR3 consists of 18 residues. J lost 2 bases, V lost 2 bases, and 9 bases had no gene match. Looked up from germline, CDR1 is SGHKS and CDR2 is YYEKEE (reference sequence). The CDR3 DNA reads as TGTGCCAGCAGCTTACGACTAGCGGGGTCTTCCGCCTACAATGAGCAGTTCTTC. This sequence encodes CASSLRLAGSSAYNEQFF.